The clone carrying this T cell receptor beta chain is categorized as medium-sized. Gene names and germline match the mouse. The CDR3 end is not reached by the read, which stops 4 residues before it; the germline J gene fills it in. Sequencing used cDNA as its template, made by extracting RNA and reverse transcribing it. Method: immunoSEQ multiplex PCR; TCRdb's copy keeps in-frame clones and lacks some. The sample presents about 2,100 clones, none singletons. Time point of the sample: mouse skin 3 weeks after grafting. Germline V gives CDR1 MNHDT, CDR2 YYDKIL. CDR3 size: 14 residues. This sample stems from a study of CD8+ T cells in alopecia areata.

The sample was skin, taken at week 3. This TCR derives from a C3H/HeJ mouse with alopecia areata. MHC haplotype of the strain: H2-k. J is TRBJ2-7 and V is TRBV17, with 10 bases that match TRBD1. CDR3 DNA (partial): TGTGCTAGCAGTAGACCGGGACAGGGGTAT. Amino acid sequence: CASSRPGQGY. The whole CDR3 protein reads CASSRPGQGYEQYF.